This entry lists 9 T cell receptor beta chains sequenced from one sample in a study of T-cell memory formation after mild COVID-19. TCRdb called the 5' RACE reads again in MiXCR, with one record for every CDR3 protein. The data hold 550,000 to 650,000 distinct CDR3 sequences, with 17% observed a single time. The material sequenced was PBMCs or a T cell subset sorted from them (not recorded which). The receptors were gathered from an adult woman who had mild COVID-19 (a few samples of this study predate the infection). Cell type and time point are not known.

This clonotype was detected only a few times. The J gene is TRBJ2-1, the V gene TRBV7-2; a weak D match, TRBD1 (6 bases). There are 15 residues in the CDR3. Germline CDR1 reads SGHTA; CDR2 reads FQGNSA. V dropped 5 bases and J dropped 4 bases, with 15 bases sitting between them. The CDR3 is CASSLRQVQYNEQFF. In nucleotides, the CDR3 is TGTGCCAGCAGCCTACGACAGGTTCAGTACAATGAGCAGTTCTTC.

This rearrangement joins TRBV5-1 to TRBJ2-7, with D possibly matching TRBD1 (6 bases). Trimming left V 4 bases short and J 1 base short, with 9 bases between. From germline, CDR1 is SGHRS and CDR2 YFSETQ. There are 13 residues in the CDR3. The CDR3 nucleotides are TGCGCCAGCAGCATGGGACATTCCTACGAGCAGTACTTC. Residues: CASSMGHSYEQYF.

The genes are TRBV5-1 and TRBJ2-7; no definite D call. V was cut by 1 base and J by 2 bases, with 4 bases left in between. Germline loops: CDR1 SGHRS, CDR2 YFSETQ. This CDR3 contains 12 residues. The CDR3 here is CASSLNAYEQYF. CDR3 in DNA: TGCGCCAGCAGCTTGAATGCCTACGAGCAGTACTTC.

The chain carries TRBV4-3 and TRBJ2-3; D uncertain. V lost 0 bases, J lost 4 bases, and 11 bases lay in between. The CDR3 loop spans 15 amino acids. Germline V gene sequence: CDR1 LGHNA, CDR2 YSLEER. The CDR3 DNA is TGCGCCAGCAGCCAAGAAAAGGCTCCGGCAGATACGCAGTATTTT. Translation gives CASSQEKAPADTQYF.

This clonotype has more than one count but fewer than ten. A junction boundary mismatches the germline segment, possibly from a read error. This chain connects TRBV15 to TRBJ2-4; 8 positions agree with TRBD2. The germline V gene has CDR1 LNHNV and CDR2 YYDKDF (reference sequence). The CDR3 has 15 amino acids. CDR3 sequence: CATSRAGVSQNIQYF. CDR3 sequence (DNA): TGTGCCACCAGTAGAGCGGGAGTTAGCCAAAACATTCAGTACTTC.

Only a few counts were recorded for this clonotype. The chain has TRBV7-2 and TRBJ2-2; D might be TRBD1 (5 bases). V was shortened by 5 bases and J by 1 base, with 11 bases between the two germline ends. This CDR3 has 15 residues. CDR1 and CDR2 from the germline V gene are SGHTA and FQGNSA. The CDR3 DNA reads as TGTGCCAGCAGCCGTGACAGATGGAACACCGGGGAGCTGTTTTTT. Translation: CASSRDRWNTGELFF.

This clonotype appeared a few times. This sequence joins TRBV20-1 and TRBJ2-1, with 11 bases matching TRBD2. With 1 base clipped from V and 7 bases from J, the junction kept 6 bases outside the gene matches. CDR3 length equals 15 residues. Germline CDR1 reads DFQATT; CDR2 reads SNEGSKA (reference sequence). The CDR3 nucleotides read TGCAGTGCTAGAGGCACTAGCGGGAGAAGGAATGAGCAGTTCTTC. It is translated as CSARGTSGRRNEQFF.

This clonotype was recorded only once. The CDR3: CASSFPGFPEAFF. In DNA, the CDR3 is TGTGCCAGCAGTTTCCCAGGGTTTCCTGAAGCTTTCTTT. The V gene is TRBV6-5, the J gene TRBJ1-1; D may be TRBD1 (5 bases). V was cut by 4 bases and J by 6 bases, with 12 bases left in between. CDR1 and CDR2 (germline): MNHEY, SVGAGI. CDR3 length: 13 residues.

The chain recombines TRBV5-1 with TRBJ2-3; no clear D. The CDR3 loop spans 14 amino acids. CDR1 is SGHRS, CDR2 YFSETQ, per germline. V lost 3 bases and J 2 bases, leaving 10 bases between the germline ends. CDR3: CASSSGWDTDTQYF. CDR3 DNA sequence: TGCGCCAGCAGCTCGGGCTGGGACACAGATACGCAGTATTTT.